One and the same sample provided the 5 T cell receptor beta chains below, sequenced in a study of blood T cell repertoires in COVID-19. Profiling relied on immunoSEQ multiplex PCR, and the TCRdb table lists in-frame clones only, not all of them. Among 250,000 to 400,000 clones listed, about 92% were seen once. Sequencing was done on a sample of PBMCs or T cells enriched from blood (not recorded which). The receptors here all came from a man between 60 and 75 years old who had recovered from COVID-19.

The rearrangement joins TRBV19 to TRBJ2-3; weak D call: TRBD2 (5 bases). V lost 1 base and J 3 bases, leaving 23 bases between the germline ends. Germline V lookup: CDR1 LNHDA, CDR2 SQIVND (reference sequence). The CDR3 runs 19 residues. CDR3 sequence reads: CASSIGPGGVGLLTDTQYF. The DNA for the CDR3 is TGTGCCAGTAGTATAGGGCCCGGAGGTGTTGGCCTACTAACAGATACGCAGTATTTT.

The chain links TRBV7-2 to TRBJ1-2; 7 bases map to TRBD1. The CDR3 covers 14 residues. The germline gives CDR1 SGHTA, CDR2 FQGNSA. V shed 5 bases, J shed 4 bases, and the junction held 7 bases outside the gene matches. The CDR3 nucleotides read TGTGCCAGCAGCCAGGGACAGAGGTTCTATGGCTACACCTTC. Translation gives CASSQGQRFYGYTF.

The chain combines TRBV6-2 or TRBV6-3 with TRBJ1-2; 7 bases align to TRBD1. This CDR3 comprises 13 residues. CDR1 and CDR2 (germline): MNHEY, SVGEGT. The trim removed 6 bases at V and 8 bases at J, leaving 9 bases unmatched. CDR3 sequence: CASSLDRVSGYTF. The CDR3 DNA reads TGTGCCAGCAGCCTTGACAGGGTTTCCGGCTACACCTTC.

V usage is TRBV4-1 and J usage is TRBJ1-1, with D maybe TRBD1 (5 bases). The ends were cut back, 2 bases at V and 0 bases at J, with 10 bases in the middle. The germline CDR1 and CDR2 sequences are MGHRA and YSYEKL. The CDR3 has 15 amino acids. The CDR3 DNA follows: TGCGCCAGCAGCCAAAGCAGGGATTTGAACACTGAAGCTTTCTTT. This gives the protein CASSQSRDLNTEAFF.

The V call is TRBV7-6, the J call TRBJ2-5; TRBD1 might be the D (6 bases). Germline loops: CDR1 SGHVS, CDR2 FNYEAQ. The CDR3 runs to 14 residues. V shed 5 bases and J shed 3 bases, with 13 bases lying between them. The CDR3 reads CASSPRQAEETQYF. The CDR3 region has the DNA TGTGCCAGCAGCCCGCGACAGGCAGAAGAGACCCAGTACTTC.